This T cell receptor beta chain stems from a study of T cell responses to AZD1222 COVID-19 vaccine. The germline gives CDR1 LNHDA, CDR2 SQIVND (reference sequence). The CDR3 extends over 13 amino acids. The V end lost 4 bases, the J end lost 1 base, and 8 bases lay between the germline ends. Details on this clone: Its antigen is not known.

The protocol was immunoSEQ multiplex PCR, while the TCRdb copy is restricted to in-frame clones and leaves out a portion. The sample gives 180,000 or so clones, 80% to 95% of which show up once; around 0.97% is in the top ten. Study observations and caveats: With two AZD1222 doses given, Spike-specific TCR breadth and depth both rose. Repertoires were obtained solely post-peak T cell response.

V usage is TRBV19 and J usage is TRBJ2-7; possibly TRBD1 for D (6 bases). The material was peripheral blood, obtained 28 days after the second dose of the MenACWY control vaccine. The TCR comes from an adult who received the MenACWY meningococcal vaccine as a control. The chain's CDR3 is CASSTGQSYEQYF. The DNA for the CDR3 is TGTGCCAGTAGTACCGGACAGTCCTACGAGCAGTACTTC.